This T cell receptor beta chain appears in the sequencing data of a study of technical replicates of blood from several donors. Sequenced by immunoSEQ multiplex PCR; TCRdb stores in-frame clones only, minus some. Of tens of thousands of clones in the sample, 91% were seen once. In germline, CDR1 is MDHEN, CDR2 SYDVKM. The CDR3 sequence is 14 residues long. Trimming removed 6 bases from V and 4 bases from J; junction bases left unmatched: 7. The sequenced material came from T cells isolated from PBMCs. The chain is built from TRBV28 and TRBJ1-2; 8 positions match TRBD1. This TCR derives from a human donor in good health. The CDR3: CASRPPGGGYGYTF. DNA for the CDR3: TGTGCCAGCAGACCACCAGGGGGCGGCTATGGCTACACCTTC.